This T cell receptor (beta chain) was observed in a study of tumor and adjacent non-tumor tissue in lung cancer. General study findings and limits: Significantly higher TCR diversity was found in tumor than normal lung.

With regard to this clonotype: Its target is unknown. One junction end does not reproduce the germline sequence, and a read error may be involved.

Germline CDR1 reads DFQATT; CDR2 reads SNEGSKA (reference sequence). The length of the CDR3 is 12 residues. The template was RNA from unsorted bulk tissue. Distant lung tissue was collected more than 3 cm away from the tumor edge. A modified ARM-PCR protocol with three rounds of nested PCR amplified TCRbeta. TCRdb independently ran MiXCR on the multiplex PCR reads; one entry per CDR3 protein. Of roughly 75,000 distinct CDR3 sequences in the sample, roughly 80% were seen once. The sequencing sample was made of distant non-tumor lung tissue. The TCR sequence derives from a man between 60 and 75 years old with non-small cell lung cancer. This chain uses TRBV20-1 with TRBJ2-7; TRBD1 or TRBD2 may be the D gene (6 bases each). Here the CDR3 DNA reads TGCGGTGCTCGGGGGCCTGAGGTCGAGCAATACTTC. This sequence encodes CGARGPEVEQYF.